This is a list of T cell receptor beta chains from one sample in a study of immune evolution from preneoplasia to lung adenocarcinoma. TCRdb's table, derived via immunoSEQ multiplex PCR, lists solely in-frame clones and lacks some. The data contain around 7,400 clones, roughly three quarters of them singletons. The sequenced sample consisted of FFPE minimally invasive lung adenocarcinoma tissue. The source is a person in their 70s with lung adenocarcinoma. The CDR3 runs from the conserved cysteine through the conserved F or W. A D gene is named only where the DNA matches it firmly. Size is omitted from some rows. Given values are once, few, many or a class for expanded clones.

12	TRBJ2-7	NA	NA	TRBV5-1	CASSSVTYEQYF	TGCGCCAGCAGCTCCGTTACCTACGAGCAGTACTTC
16	TRBJ2-1	once	NA	TRBV5-6	CASSLPGWGAGNEQFF	TGTGCCAGCAGCCTCCCCGGCTGGGGCGCGGGCAATGAGCAGTTCTTC
12	TRBJ2-4	NA	NA	TRBV28	CASRGLGNIQYF	TGTGCCAGCAGGGGGTTAGGGAACATTCAGTACTTC
15	TRBJ1-5	NA	NA	TRBV11-1	CASSLDGRPGQPQHF	TGTGCCAGCAGCTTAGACGGCCGCCCTGGGCAGCCCCAGCATTTT
15	TRBJ1-4	NA	NA	TRBV19	CASSVSLGINEKLFF	TGTGCCAGTAGTGTCAGCCTCGGGATTAATGAAAAACTGTTTTTT
12	TRBJ2-1	NA	NA	TRBV7-9	CASSLSSLEQFF	TGTGCCAGCAGCTTGTCTTCCCTGGAGCAGTTCTTC
14	TRBJ2-2	NA	NA	TRBV5-6	CASTWGANTGELFF	TGTGCCAGCACCTGGGGAGCGAACACCGGGGAGCTGTTTTTT
15	TRBJ2-3	few	NA	TRBV14	CASSQGQGLTDTQYF	TGTGCCAGCAGCCAAGGTCAGGGGCTGACAGATACGCAGTATTTT
14	TRBJ1-6	NA	NA	TRBV21-1	CASSKAGSNSPLHF	TGTGCCAGCAGCAAAGCAGGGAGTAATTCACCCCTCCACTTT
14	TRBJ1-5	NA	NA	TRBV30	CAWSVSGAGQPQHF	TGTGCCTGGAGTGTCTCGGGGGCTGGTCAGCCCCAGCATTTT
13	TRBJ2-4	NA	TRBD2	TRBV30	CASTPSGRNIQYF	TGTGCCTCAACACCTAGCGGGAGGAACATTCAGTACTTC
14	TRBJ2-5	NA	TRBD2	TRBV2	CASMGMGLAGGRDF	TGTGCCAGCATGGGCATGGGACTAGCGGGGGGACGAGACTTC
17	TRBJ2-7	NA	TRBD2	TRBV7-9	CASGPGTSGVKSYEQYF	TGTGCCAGCGGCCCAGGGACTAGCGGGGTAAAGTCCTACGAGCAGTACTTC
13	TRBJ2-5	NA	NA	TRBV7-9	CATEGQTQETQYF	TGTGCCACCGAAGGACAGACCCAAGAGACCCAGTACTTC
15	TRBJ2-1	NA	TRBD2	TRBV11-3	CASSQGTSGHNEQFF	TGTGCCAGCAGCCAGGGAACTAGCGGTCACAATGAGCAGTTCTTC
17	TRBJ2-5	NA	NA	TRBV21-1	CASSSPPGQDDQETQYF	TGTGCCAGCAGCTCCCCACCGGGCCAGGATGACCAAGAGACCCAGTACTTC